The 3 T cell receptor beta chains listed next were all sequenced from one sample in a study of blood T cells in healthy people across ages. A second PCR of roughly 7 to 11 cycles used a sample-barcoded 5' primer and a J-beta primer mix. TCRdb re-derived calls from the 5' RACE reads in MiXCR, one entry per CDR3 protein. The sample includes hundreds of thousands of distinct CDR3 sequences, more than 55% seen only once; the top ten take approximately 24%. The sample was blood. All receptors come from a man in his forties or fifties in good health.

This clonotype was seen only a few times. The V call is TRBV10-2, the J call TRBJ2-5; no firm D call. In germline, CDR1 is WSHSY, CDR2 SAAADI. The V gene lost 3 bases and the J gene lost 11 bases, with 22 bases spanning the gap. CDR3 length equals 15 residues. The CDR3 loop is CASSEPHRLLVGQYF. CDR3 bases: TGCGCCAGCAGTGAACCTCACCGCCTACTTGTCGGGCAGTACTTC.

This sequence joins TRBV12-3 or TRBV12-4 and TRBJ2-4, with D possibly being TRBD2 (6 bases). Trimming shortened V by 4 bases and J by 8 bases, and 24 bases separated the two germline ends. This CDR3 is built from 17 residues. CDR3 bases: TGTGCCAGCAGTTCCCCGAACATGGGCGGGATTTTGGACATTCAGTACTTC. Translation gives CASSSPNMGGILDIQYF.

This clonotype was seen once. The rearrangement joins TRBV28 to TRBJ1-2; D may be TRBD1 (5 bases). The CDR3 spans 13 residues. Per germline, CDR1 MDHEN and CDR2 SYDVKM. The germline V and J ends were trimmed by 5 bases and 11 bases, with 18 bases remaining between them. CDR3 in amino acids: CASSIPDRQTYTF. CDR3 sequence (DNA): TGTGCCAGCAGTATCCCCGATCGACAGACTTACACCTTC.